The 27 T cell receptor beta chains below come from one sample, sequenced in a study of neurological immune-mediated disorders. TCRdb recomputed calls from the 5' RACE reads with MiXCR, one row per CDR3 protein. The sample lists 9,500 to 12,000 distinct CDR3 sequences; 21% were seen once. Sequences were obtained from CD8+ T cells from blood. The receptors derive from a woman in her sixties with HTLV-1-associated myelopathy (HAM/TSP).

This clonotype was counted many times. The chain uses TRBV25-1 and TRBJ2-7, with TRBD1 identical over 8 bases. V was pared by 3 bases and J by 3 bases, with 7 bases of the junction left unmatched. Germline loops: CDR1 MGHDK, CDR2 SYGVNS. The CDR3 length is 15 residues. The CDR3 reads CASSDSRTGSYEQYF. CDR3 DNA: TGTGCCAGCAGTGACTCCCGGACAGGGAGCTACGAGCAGTACTTC.

In this sample, this clonotype turned up many times. The chain employs TRBV29-1 and TRBJ2-3; D perhaps matches TRBD1 (6 bases). V lost 0 bases, J lost 3 bases, and 13 bases lay in between. This CDR3 spans 15 amino acids. CDR1 and CDR2 from the germline V gene are SQVTM and ANQGSEA. CDR3 loop: CSVEDLGRGTDTQYF. The CDR3 DNA reads TGCAGCGTTGAAGATCTTGGCAGGGGAACAGATACGCAGTATTTT.

At least ten counts were recorded for this clonotype. Written as DNA, the CDR3 is TGTGCCAGCAGTTTATACAGGGACGATTCACCCCTCCACTTT. Translation: CASSLYRDDSPLHF. The V call is TRBV12-3 or TRBV12-4, the J call TRBJ1-6; D might be TRBD1 (6 bases). V lost 2 bases to trimming and J lost 8 bases, with 10 bases between them. The CDR3 length is 14 residues.

V is TRBV3-1 and J is TRBJ1-2; D remains unclear. Germline V CDR1 and CDR2: LGHDT, YNNKEL (reference sequence). The CDR3 runs 14 residues. Trimming took off 0 bases at V and 6 bases at J, with 11 bases between the two ends. The CDR3 reads CASSQDFSRDGYTF. CDR3 sequence (DNA): TGTGCCAGCAGCCAAGATTTCTCCCGGGATGGCTACACCTTC. Full variable domain (outside the CDR3, taken from reference TRBV3-1 and TRBJ1-2): DTAVSQTPKYLVTQMGNDKSIKCEQNLGHDTMYWYKQDSKKFLKIMFSYNNKELIINETVPNRFSPKSPDKAHLNLHINSLELGDSAVYFCASSQDFSRDGYTFGSGTRLTVV.

At least ten counts were recorded for this clonotype. The rearrangement joins TRBV20-1 to TRBJ2-3; unclear D gene. The CDR3 has 16 amino acids. Trimming removed 3 bases from V and 2 bases from J, with 18 bases in between. Germline V gene sequence: CDR1 DFQATT, CDR2 SNEGSKA (reference sequence). This CDR3 reads CSASLDFPVTTDTQYF. CDR3 sequence (DNA): TGCAGTGCTAGTCTTGACTTCCCTGTTACCACAGATACGCAGTATTTT.

The rearrangement joins TRBV30 to TRBJ2-1; unclear D gene. This CDR3 is built from 13 residues. Germline values: CDR1 GTSNPN, CDR2 SVGIG (reference sequence). Trimming removed 0 bases from V and 2 bases from J, with 5 bases in between. The CDR3 protein is CAWSVSTYNEQFF. The CDR3 nucleotides are TGTGCCTGGAGTGTAAGCACCTACAATGAGCAGTTCTTC.

This clonotype appeared many times. The chain couples TRBV20-1 to TRBJ1-2; 7 nucleotides align to TRBD1. V lost 5 bases and J lost 0; bases outside the gene matches: 21. The CDR3 has 19 amino acids. The germline CDR1 and CDR2 sequences are DFQATT and SNEGSKA (reference sequence). CDR3 in DNA: TGCAGTGCTGAAGGGTCGCAAATCGGGACAGAACACTCTAACTATGGCTACACCTTC. Its translation: CSAEGSQIGTEHSNYGYTF.

The chain is built from TRBV28 and TRBJ1-2, with unresolved D. V lost 6 bases and J 6 bases, leaving 17 bases between the germline ends. The CDR3 is 14 residues long. The germline CDR1 and CDR2 sequences are MDHEN and SYDVKM. The CDR3 loop reads CASSPAPPSNGYTF. In DNA form, the CDR3 reads TGTGCCAGCAGCCCAGCCCCACCTTCGAATGGCTACACCTTC.

At least ten counts were recorded for this clonotype. The V and J genes are TRBV20-1 and TRBJ2-5, with D possibly being TRBD1 (6 bases). Germline CDR1 is DFQATT and CDR2 is SNEGSKA (reference sequence). Trimming took 3 bases from V and 0 from J, leaving 14 bases between them. CDR3 size: 15 residues. The CDR3 is CSASYHQGYQETQYF. Here the CDR3 DNA reads TGCAGTGCTAGCTACCACCAGGGGTACCAAGAGACCCAGTACTTC.

This clonotype was counted many times. The chain uses TRBV24-1 and TRBJ2-7; 9 nucleotides align to TRBD2. The V gene end was trimmed by 0 bases and the J gene end by 4 bases; junction bases not matched to a gene: 0. Germline values: CDR1 KGHDR, CDR2 SFDVKD. The CDR3 extends over 14 amino acids. CDR3 in amino acids: CATSDLSGGYEQYF. CDR3 bases: TGTGCCACCAGTGATTTGAGCGGGGGGTACGAGCAGTACTTC.

The sample holds many counts of this clonotype. The chain employs TRBV10-3 and TRBJ1-2; TRBD1 matches 12 bases. V trimming: 7 bases; J trimming: 5 bases; junction bases outside the gene matches: 5. Germline lookup yields CDR1 ENHRY and CDR2 SYGVKD. The CDR3 runs to 14 residues. Here the CDR3 reads CAITGQGAKYGYTF. The CDR3 region has the DNA TGTGCCATCACGGGACAGGGGGCGAAGTATGGCTACACCTTC.

The chain links TRBV5-1 to TRBJ2-5, with D hard to call. The V gene's germline CDR1 is SGHRS and CDR2 YFSETQ. CDR3 length: 15 residues. Trimming pared 2 bases from V and 4 bases from J, leaving 15 bases between. The CDR3 is CASSLGRSSIETQYF. The CDR3 DNA sequence: TGCGCCAGCAGCTTAGGCAGGAGTAGCATAGAGACCCAGTACTTC.

CDR3 region: CASSQLVSEQFF. Here the CDR3 DNA reads TGTGCCAGCAGCCAGCTAGTAAGTGAGCAGTTCTTC. V is TRBV6-6 and J is TRBJ2-1; D is ambiguous. CDR1 MNHNY and CDR2 SVGAGI come from the germline V gene (reference sequence). This CDR3 is 12 amino acids long. V lost 6 bases and J lost 9, with 12 bases in between.

This clonotype was found many times. The V and J genes are TRBV5-1 and TRBJ2-7, with D possibly being TRBD2 (6 bases). CDR1 and CDR2 from the germline V gene are SGHRS and YFSETQ. Trimming left V 1 base short and J 2 bases short, with 10 bases between. This CDR3 has 14 amino acids. CDR3 in amino acids: CASSLWAGTYEQYF. The CDR3 DNA follows: TGCGCCAGCAGCTTGTGGGCGGGGACCTACGAGCAGTACTTC.

There are many counts of this clonotype. The chain couples TRBV20-1 to TRBJ2-2; 7 positions agree with TRBD1. Germline V gives CDR1 DFQATT, CDR2 SNEGSKA (reference sequence). J was trimmed by 6 bases and V by 3 bases; bases with no gene match: 4. The CDR3 contains 13 residues. CDR3 sequence (DNA): TGCAGTGCTAGGACAGGGTGGGCCGGGGAGCTGTTTTTT. Its translation: CSARTGWAGELFF.

This clonotype was seen ten or more times. The chain couples TRBV5-5 to TRBJ2-7; D is ambiguous. V was cut by 1 base and J by 7 bases, with 9 bases left in between. CDR1 is SGHKS, CDR2 YYEKEE, per germline (reference sequence). The CDR3 has 12 amino acids. The CDR3 loop is CASSLSGGEQYF. The CDR3 nucleotides are TGTGCCAGCAGCTTGAGTGGTGGAGAGCAGTACTTC.

This clonotype was recorded many times. A junction end diverges from the germline sequence, so it may reflect a read error. This chain joins TRBV6-5 and TRBJ2-1, with 12 bases matching TRBD2. Germline lookup yields CDR1 MNHEY and CDR2 SVGAGI. CDR3 size: 15 residues. CDR3 sequence reads: CASSHSSGGAGEQFF. DNA of the CDR3: TGTGCCAGCAGTCACTCTAGCGGGGGGGCGGGTGAGCAGTTCTTC.

Of note for this clonotype: Given a much more abundant clone one base away, this may be a read error. The V call is TRBV5-6, the J call TRBJ2-1, with D possibly matching TRBD2 (7 bases). Germline V gives CDR1 SGHDT, CDR2 YYEEEE. There are 14 residues in the CDR3. Trimming took off 4 bases at V and 6 bases at J, with 14 bases between the two ends. The DNA for the CDR3 is TGTGCCAGCAGCCCACGGGGGGCGACCAATGAGCAGTTCTTC. This sequence encodes CASSPRGATNEQFF.

The table lists this clonotype with many counts. The chain joins TRBV20-1 to TRBJ1-1, with D possibly matching TRBD1 (5 bases). V was shortened by 6 bases and J by 0 bases, with 14 bases between the two germline ends. This CDR3 contains 14 residues. Germline V CDR1 and CDR2: DFQATT, SNEGSKA (reference sequence). CDR3 region: CSARTPGMNTEAFF. CDR3 in DNA: TGCAGTGCAAGGACACCTGGGATGAACACTGAAGCTTTCTTT.

This clonotype was detected ten times or more. The chain joins TRBV7-8 to TRBJ2-6; 9 bases align to TRBD2. CDR3 length: 18 amino acids. Germline-derived CDR1 and CDR2 are SGHVS and FQNEAQ. The V and J ends lost 2 bases and 0 bases, in that order; junction bases with no gene match: 5. The CDR3 coding sequence is TGTGCCAGCAGCTTAAAAGCGGGGGGCCCCTCTGGGGCCAACGTCCTGACTTTC. Protein sequence: CASSLKAGGPSGANVLTF.

This clonotype has at least ten counts. A read error may be the cause here, since a much bigger clone is one base away. V gene TRBV7-8 combines with J gene TRBJ1-2; D call uncertain. Trimming stripped 2 bases from V and 8 bases from J, with 21 bases between. This CDR3 region has 16 residues. The germline V gene encodes CDR1 SGHVS and CDR2 FQNEAQ. The CDR3 spells CASSLKGFEAKGGYTF. As DNA, the CDR3 is TGTGCCAGCAGCTTAAAGGGTTTCGAGGCCAAGGGAGGCTACACCTTC. The full variable domain, in which reference TRBV7-8 and TRBJ1-2 provide the parts outside the CDR3, is GAGVSQSPRYKVAKRGQDVALRCDPISGHVSLFWYQQALGQGPEFLTYFQNEAQLDKSGLPSDRFFAERPEGSVSTLKIQRTQQEDSAVYLCASSLKGFEAKGGYTFGSGTRLTVV.

This chain uses TRBV20-1 with TRBJ2-1, with 10 nucleotides matching TRBD1. The junction had 8 bases not matched to a gene; V was cut back by 6 bases and J by 6 bases. CDR1 and CDR2 (germline): DFQATT, SNEGSKA (reference sequence). CDR3 length: 14 amino acids. CDR3 DNA sequence: TGCAGTGCGAGGACAGGGGGGGCGGCCAATGAGCAGTTCTTC. Protein product: CSARTGGAANEQFF.

This clonotype showed up many times. V usage is TRBV2 and J usage is TRBJ2-1, with 15 bases matching TRBD2. Losses at the gene ends were 6 bases for V and 4 bases for J; bases not matched to a gene: 7. CDR3 length: 17 residues. CDR1 SNHLY and CDR2 FYNNEI come from the germline V gene. CDR3 in amino acids: CASSRGLAGGIYNEQFF. The CDR3 bases are TGTGCCAGCAGCCGCGGACTAGCGGGGGGGATATACAATGAGCAGTTCTTC.

This clonotype was picked up many times. The chain combines TRBV20-1 with TRBJ2-7; the D gene is possibly TRBD2 (6 bases). From germline, CDR1 is DFQATT and CDR2 SNEGSKA (reference sequence). This CDR3 is built from 14 residues. Trimming cost V 4 bases and J 4 bases, with 17 bases left between them. CDR3 sequence (DNA): TGCAGTGCTACGGGGACTTCCTCTTGGTACGAGCAGTACTTC. Amino acid sequence: CSATGTSSWYEQYF.

The chain uses TRBV5-6 and TRBJ2-7; D is possibly TRBD2 (6 bases). V lost 4 bases and J lost 6, with 17 bases in between. The germline V gene has CDR1 SGHDT and CDR2 YYEEEE. The CDR3 has 14 amino acids. The CDR3: CASSPTGVAREQYF. The CDR3 DNA reads TGTGCCAGCAGCCCGACGGGAGTTGCCCGCGAGCAGTACTTC.

The V and J genes are TRBV7-9 and TRBJ1-6, with 9 bases aligning to TRBD1. This CDR3 contains 13 residues. CDR1 and CDR2 from the germline V gene are SEHNR and FQNEAQ (reference sequence). Trimming took 8 bases from V and 7 from J; bases not matched to a gene: 3. The chain's CDR3 is CASGTGTNSPLHF. The CDR3 coding sequence is TGTGCCAGCGGGACAGGGACGAATTCACCCCTCCACTTT.

To note about this clonotype: The DNA is left out, because the CDR3 cannot be placed on it with certainty; the CDR3 is given as TCRdb lists it. The gene calls are TRBV7-2 and TRBJ1-1; no check of the table's D call, TRBD1, against the DNA was made. CDR1 SGHTA and CDR2 FQGNSA come from the germline V gene. The CDR3 length equals 21 residues, ends included. The CDR3 region is CASSFYICSARDQGTNTEAFF.